The 11 T cell receptor beta chains below were found in one sample sequenced in a study of radiation and T cells in renal cell carcinoma. Time point meaning: blood 2 weeks post-SBRT. Stated treatment: 15 Gy SBRT to primary tumor, nephrectomy 4 weeks later. Produced via immunoSEQ multiplex PCR; TCRdb's table is partial and in-frame only. The table shows around 130,000 clones, with 88% occurring only once. Source: blood, taken from a patient whose treatment included radiotherapy and nephrectomy. The receptors were gathered from a woman aged 65 to 85 with renal cell carcinoma.

The J gene is TRBJ1-5, the V gene TRBV28, with a tentative D call TRBD1 (5 bases). Trimming left V 9 bases short and J 5 bases short, with 14 bases between. Germline V gives CDR1 MDHEN, CDR2 SYDVKM. The CDR3 runs 13 residues. The CDR3 region is CASGLFRDQPQHF. CDR3 in DNA: TGTGCCAGTGGACTCTTCAGGGATCAGCCCCAGCATTTT.

This chain uses TRBV27 with TRBJ1-1; D is perhaps TRBD1 (6 bases). Germline V gives CDR1 MNHEY, CDR2 SMNVEV (reference sequence). Trimming removed 5 bases at V and 5 bases at J, with 24 bases between. The CDR3 consists of 17 residues. This CDR3 reads CASSHSTTGKVGTEAFF. For the CDR3, the DNA is TGTGCCAGCAGTCACTCCACCACAGGGAAGGTAGGGACTGAAGCTTTCTTT.

The chain joins TRBV4-1 to TRBJ2-5, with TRBD2 matching 8 bases. CDR3 length: 16 residues. V dropped 4 bases and J dropped 0; count of bases not matched to a gene: 7. Germline-derived CDR1 and CDR2 are MGHRA and YSYEKL. The CDR3 DNA sequence: TGCGCCAGCAGCCGCCCTGGACTAGCAGACCAAGAGACCCAGTACTTC. Its protein product is CASSRPGLADQETQYF.

The chain carries TRBV6-5 and TRBJ2-1; TRBD2 aligns across 11 bases. V lost 4 bases to trimming and J lost 10 bases; unmatched junction nucleotides: 9. The germline V gene has CDR1 MNHEY and CDR2 SVGAGI. This CDR3 has 15 amino acids. CDR3 nucleotides: TGTGCCAGCAGTTCGACTAGCGGGGCAGCAAGGGAGCAGTTCTTC. Translated, it gives CASSSTSGAAREQFF.

This clone occurred once. The rearrangement links TRBV5-1 to TRBJ1-1; perhaps TRBD1 as D (6 bases). V shed 5 bases and J shed 5 bases, with 13 bases lying between them. Per germline, CDR1 SGHRS and CDR2 YFSETQ. This CDR3 has 13 amino acids. This chain's CDR3 is CASSRGGDTEAFF. CDR3 nucleotide sequence: TGCGCCAGCAGTAGGGGGGGCGATACTGAAGCTTTCTTT.

V is TRBV4-2 and J is TRBJ1-2; maybe TRBD1 (5 bases). Germline V gives CDR1 LGHNA, CDR2 YNFKEQ. The length of the CDR3 is 15 residues. Between the trimmed V and J ends, which lost 0 bases and 4 bases, there was a span of 12 bases. DNA for the CDR3: TGTGCCAGCAGCCAAGAGGCGGGGCGCGTCTATGGCTACACCTTC. This codes for CASSQEAGRVYGYTF.

The rearrangement links TRBV27 to TRBJ1-1; tentatively, D is TRBD1 (5 bases). The CDR3 has 13 amino acids. Germline V gene sequence: CDR1 MNHEY, CDR2 SMNVEV (reference sequence). The V and J ends lost 3 bases and 6 bases respectively, with 11 bases between them. The CDR3 protein is CASSLGGFAEAFF. The CDR3 bases are TGTGCCAGCAGTTTGGGGGGTTTCGCTGAAGCTTTCTTT.

The chain carries TRBV4-2 and TRBJ1-6; 11 bases map to TRBD1. The CDR3 extends over 15 amino acids. V shed 4 bases and J 7 bases; nucleotides not matched to a gene: 3. The germline V gene encodes CDR1 LGHNA and CDR2 YNFKEQ. This CDR3 is CASSPGQGANSPLHF. The CDR3 DNA reads as TGTGCCAGCAGCCCTGGACAGGGGGCGAATTCACCCCTCCACTTT.

This rearrangement joins TRBV5-1 to TRBJ2-2; D assignment may be TRBD1 or TRBD2 (5 bases each). V lost 3 bases to trimming and J lost 1 base, with 7 bases between them. The germline gives CDR1 SGHRS, CDR2 YFSETQ. The CDR3 is made up of 14 amino acids. The CDR3 nucleotides read TGCGCCAGCAGCTGGGACCTGAACACCGGGGAGCTGTTTTTT. Protein product: CASSWDLNTGELFF.

The genes are TRBV30 and TRBJ2-3, with 7 bases aligning to TRBD2. The CDR3 is 14 amino acids. From germline, CDR1 is GTSNPN and CDR2 SVGIG (reference sequence). The CDR3 is CARDGSGGTDTQYF. For the CDR3, the DNA is TGTGCTCGGGATGGGAGCGGGGGCACAGATACGCAGTATTTT.

The chain combines TRBV28 with TRBJ2-7; D is undetermined. Per germline, CDR1 MDHEN and CDR2 SYDVKM. CDR3 size: 12 residues. V was shortened by 7 bases and J by 4 bases, with 11 bases between the two germline ends. CDR3 protein: CASTRLGYEQYF. DNA for the CDR3: TGTGCCAGCACCCGACTGGGGTACGAGCAGTACTTC.